This is a list of T cell receptor beta chains from one sample in a study of blood T cell repertoires in COVID-19. Clones were sequenced by immunoSEQ multiplex PCR, and TCRdb holds only the in-frame ones, with some missing. The repertoire consists of around 280,000 clones, with just under 85% occurring once and the leading ten covering around 4.5%. The sequencing sample was made of peripheral blood. These receptors came from a woman in her forties or fifties with active or convalescent COVID-19. Each CDR3 is given with its conserved first and last residue. A D gene is named only where the DNA matches it firmly. Expanded clones are given a class, and other clones once, few, many or no size at all.

size	D	length	V	J	DNA	CDR3
NA	NA	15	TRBV14	TRBJ1-2	TGTGCCAGCAGCCAAGATCCGCCCGGGGGACGTGGCTACACCTTC	CASSQDPPGGRGYTF
NA	TRBD2	18	TRBV4-2	TRBJ2-1	TGTGCCAGCAGCCAGGCAATGACTAGCGGGATCACCTACAATGAGCAGTTCTTC	CASSQAMTSGITYNEQFF
NA	TRBD1	15	TRBV9	TRBJ2-5	TGTGCCAGCAACCCAGGGGGCGCCGGGGGTGAGACCCAGTACTTC	CASNPGGAGGETQYF
once	TRBD1	15	TRBV10-3	TRBJ1-5	TGTGCCATCAGCCAGGGACAGGGAGACAATCAGCCCCAGCATTTT	CAISQGQGDNQPQHF
NA	TRBD1	15	TRBV6-5	TRBJ1-3	TGTGCCAGCAGTTACGGGACAGGGGCCGGAAACACCATATATTTT	CASSYGTGAGNTIYF
NA	NA	14	TRBV6-5	TRBJ1-2	TGTGCCAGCGCCTATCGTGAGGTGTGGGATGGCTACACCTTC	CASAYREVWDGYTF
NA	NA	14	TRBV4-2	TRBJ2-7	TGTGCCAGCAGCCAAGTGGACTATAACTACGAGCAGTACTTC	CASSQVDYNYEQYF
NA	TRBD2	16	TRBV7-6	TRBJ2-3	TGTGCCAGCAGCTTAGGGGCGGGAGGGCCTGCAGATACGCAGTATTTT	CASSLGAGGPADTQYF
NA	NA	15	TRBV15	TRBJ2-3	TGTGCCACCAGCAGAGAGTGGGTAAGCGGGTATACGCAGTATTTT	CATSREWVSGYTQYF
NA	NA	14	TRBV19	TRBJ2-4	TGTGCCAGTAGCAGTCCAGGGGACAAAAACATTCAGTACTTC	CASSSPGDKNIQYF
once	NA	16	TRBV7-9	TRBJ1-4	TGTGCCAGCAGCTTAGACGGGGGGCCGCCTGGACGAAAACTGTTTTTT	CASSLDGGPPGRKLFF
NA	TRBD1	14	TRBV6-5	TRBJ2-7	TGTGCCAGCAGTCCTCTACAGGGGGCGGGCGAGCAGTACTTC	CASSPLQGAGEQYF
NA	NA	18	TRBV15	TRBJ2-2	TGTGCCACCAGCAGAGATCGGGGGAACAGGGGCGGCACCGGGGAGCTGTTTTTT	CATSRDRGNRGGTGELFF
NA	NA	15	TRBV7-2	TRBJ1-4	TGTGCCAGCAGCTTGGGTAACAGGGCAAGCGAAAAACTGTTTTTT	CASSLGNRASEKLFF
NA	NA	14	TRBV15	TRBJ1-5	TGTGCCACCAGCAGAGACAGGGGCAATCAGCCCCAGCATTTT	CATSRDRGNQPQHF
NA	TRBD2	16	TRBV27	TRBJ2-3	TGTGCCAGCAGTTTCGTCCTAGCGGGATTTACAGATACGCAGTATTTT	CASSFVLAGFTDTQYF
NA	TRBD2	15	TRBV5-1	TRBJ2-7	TGCGCCAGCAGCGCACTAGCGGGAGAACGCTACGAGCAGTACTTC	CASSALAGERYEQYF
NA	NA	15	TRBV14	TRBJ1-4	TGTGCCAGCAGCCAATCAACACCGTTTAATGAAAAACTGTTTTTT	CASSQSTPFNEKLFF
NA	NA	11	TRBV28	TRBJ1-4	TGTGCCAGCACCTCTAATGAAAAACTGTTTTTT	CASTSNEKLFF
NA	TRBD2	17	TRBV12-5	TRBJ2-7	TGTGCTAGTGGTTTGGCCGGTTGGCCGGGACTAGCGGCCGAGCAGTACTTC	CASGLAGWPGLAAEQYF
once	TRBD1	14	TRBV28	TRBJ1-5	TGTGCCAGCAGTCCGGGACAGGGGGTTCAGCCCCAGCATTTT	CASSPGQGVQPQHF
NA	TRBD2	18	TRBV2	TRBJ2-1	TGTGCCAGCAGTGAAGTAATCGGGAGGGTAAGCTCCTACAATGAGCAGTTCTTC	CASSEVIGRVSSYNEQFF
NA	TRBD1	13	TRBV18	TRBJ1-2	TGTGCCAGCTCAGCAGGGGGCAACTATGGCTACACCTTC	CASSAGGNYGYTF
once	NA	16	TRBV2	TRBJ2-2	TGTGCCAGCAGTGCCCAGGGCCCCAGGGACACCGGGGAGCTGTTTTTT	CASSAQGPRDTGELFF
NA	TRBD1	19	TRBV12-5	TRBJ1-5	TGTGCTAGTGGTTTGGTGGACAGGGGACTTCTCTATAGCAATCAGCCCCAGCATTTT	CASGLVDRGLLYSNQPQHF
NA	NA	12	TRBV19	TRBJ1-2	TGTGCCAGTAGTTCATCAGGCTATGGCTACACCTTC	CASSSSGYGYTF
NA	TRBD2	16	TRBV7-9	TRBJ2-5	TGTGCCAGCAGCTTAGGCGGGGGAGTTGGTTCGGAGACCCAGTACTTC	CASSLGGGVGSETQYF
NA	NA	15	TRBV18	TRBJ2-7	TGTGCCAGCTCACCTAGGCGGACAGGACTATACGAGCAGTACTTC	CASSPRRTGLYEQYF
NA	NA	14	TRBV6-4	TRBJ1-2	TGTGCCAGCAGTGACGGCGGGGATTGGTATGGCTACACCTTC	CASSDGGDWYGYTF
NA	NA	17	TRBV6-2/TRBV6-3	TRBJ2-7	TGTGCCAGCAGTTACTGGGAAAGCGGGTTACGGGACTACGAGCAGTACTTC	CASSYWESGLRDYEQYF
NA	NA	14	TRBV28	TRBJ1-5	TGTGCCAGCACCCCGGCAGGGCTTGGTCAGCCCCAGCATTTT	CASTPAGLGQPQHF
NA	NA	18	TRBV11-2	TRBJ2-7	TGTGCCAGCAGCTTAGATTATAAAAGTCCGGACTCCTCCTACGAGCAGTACTTC	CASSLDYKSPDSSYEQYF
NA	NA	13	TRBV12-3/TRBV12-4	TRBJ1-2	TGTGCCAGCAGCCAAGGGGGTGGCTATGGCTACACCTTC	CASSQGGGYGYTF
NA	TRBD1	15	TRBV3-1/TRBV3-2	TRBJ1-4	TGTGCCAGCAGCCTACCGGGACAGGGATTTGAAAAACTGTTTTTT	CASSLPGQGFEKLFF
NA	TRBD2	12	TRBV7-2	TRBJ2-1	TGTGCCAGCAGCTTAGCGGGGCGGGAGAAGTTCTTC	CASSLAGREKFF
NA	NA	14	TRBV7-9	TRBJ1-2	TGTGCCAGCAGACCGGACAGTACCAGCTATGGCTACACCTTC	CASRPDSTSYGYTF
once	TRBD1	15	TRBV25-1	TRBJ1-1	TGTGCCAGCAGTCAGCGGACAGGGGGGGACACTGAAGCTTTCTTT	CASSQRTGGDTEAFF
few	NA	12	TRBV3-1/TRBV3-2	TRBJ2-7	TGTGCCAGCAGCCAGGCCGACTACGAGCAGTACTTC	CASSQADYEQYF
NA	NA	14	TRBV29-1	TRBJ1-1	TGCAGCGTTGATAAGGCAGGGATGAACACTGAAGCTTTCTTT	CSVDKAGMNTEAFF